One and the same sample provided the 25 T cell receptor beta chains below, sequenced in a study of radiotherapy plus CTLA-4 blockade in lung cancer. Method: immunoSEQ multiplex PCR; TCRdb's copy keeps in-frame clones and lacks some. The sample consists of more than 65,000 clones, roughly 80% of them appearing once. The sequencing used peripheral blood, collected from a patient treated with radiotherapy plus ipilimumab. These receptors were collected from a human donor with non-small cell lung cancer who had stable disease on radiotherapy plus ipilimumab.

The chain couples TRBV5-1 to TRBJ1-2, with 7 bases aligning to TRBD1. The CDR3 has 15 amino acids. Germline V gene sequence: CDR1 SGHRS, CDR2 YFSETQ. Losses at the gene ends were 4 bases for V and 3 bases for J; bases not matched to a gene: 9. The CDR3, as DNA: TGCGCCAGCAGCGAACCTGACAGGGTGGACTATGGCTACACCTTC. This translates into CASSEPDRVDYGYTF.

The rearrangement uses TRBV27 and TRBJ2-1, with 8 bases aligning to TRBD2. Germline loops: CDR1 MNHEY, CDR2 SMNVEV (reference sequence). The CDR3 has 16 residues. The V and J ends lost 5 bases and 7 bases, in that order; junction bases with no gene match: 13. CDR3 nucleotides: TGTGCCAGCAGTCCCCGCCGGGGGGGCTCATCAAATGAGCAGTTCTTC. Translating it yields CASSPRRGGSSNEQFF.

This chain connects TRBV5-1 to TRBJ2-1, with 8 bases lining up with TRBD2. The germline V gene has CDR1 SGHRS and CDR2 YFSETQ. Germline trimming cut 0 bases from V and 9 bases from J; bases unmatched to any gene: 8. The CDR3 covers 15 residues. The CDR3 sequence: CASSLDFVSGAEQFF. Here the CDR3 DNA reads TGCGCCAGCAGCTTGGATTTCGTTAGCGGGGCTGAGCAGTTCTTC.

This chain uses TRBV2 with TRBJ2-1; 10 bases align to TRBD1. The germline gives CDR1 SNHLY, CDR2 FYNNEI. With V trimmed by 6 bases and J by 10 bases, 9 bases remained unmatched. There are 14 residues in the CDR3. CDR3 protein: CASRTGTGDWEQFF. CDR3 DNA: TGTGCCAGCAGAACCGGGACAGGGGATTGGGAGCAGTTCTTC.

The chain employs TRBV6-5 and TRBJ2-7; D unresolved. V gave up 6 bases and J gave up 0 bases, with 15 bases separating them. The CDR3 consists of 15 residues. The germline CDR1 and CDR2 sequences are MNHEY and SVGAGI. The CDR3 nucleotides are TGTGCCAGCAGGTTCCTCGCCCTTACCTCCTACGAGCAGTACTTC. Its translation: CASRFLALTSYEQYF.

V usage is TRBV5-5 and J usage is TRBJ2-3; TRBD2 aligns across 8 bases. The CDR3 covers 16 residues. CDR1 is SGHKS and CDR2 is YYEKEE in the germline V gene (reference sequence). The ends lost 4 bases at V and 1 base at J; junction bases unmatched: 8. The CDR3 loop is CASSPILTSGTDTQYF. The CDR3 bases are TGTGCCAGCAGCCCGATTTTGACTAGCGGCACAGATACGCAGTATTTT.

This chain uses TRBV2 with TRBJ2-1; the match to TRBD2 covers 8 bases. J gave up 7 bases and V 6 bases, and 5 bases lay outside the gene matches. The V gene's germline CDR1 is SNHLY and CDR2 FYNNEI. The CDR3 is 13 amino acids. The CDR3 protein is CASSRRGGNEQFF. CDR3 bases: TGTGCCAGCAGCCGACGGGGGGGGAATGAGCAGTTCTTC.

The chain couples TRBV2 to TRBJ2-5, with 9 bases identical to TRBD2. Germline V gene sequence: CDR1 SNHLY, CDR2 FYNNEI. The CDR3 is 15 residues long. V lost 5 bases to trimming and J lost 7 bases; unmatched junction nucleotides: 11. The CDR3 region is CASSPLAGSPRTQYF. CDR3 DNA sequence: TGTGCCAGCAGTCCCCTAGCGGGGAGCCCACGGACCCAGTACTTC.

The chain recombines TRBV30 with TRBJ1-1; D might be TRBD1 (6 bases). CDR1 GTSNPN and CDR2 SVGIG come from the germline V gene (reference sequence). Between the trimmed V and J ends, which lost 4 bases and 4 bases, there was a span of 13 bases. The CDR3 length is 13 residues. Here the CDR3 reads CAWTLGGPTEAFF. Here the CDR3 DNA reads TGTGCCTGGACCCTGGGGGGGCCCACTGAAGCTTTCTTT.

Notes on this clone: Other nucleotide sequences in the sample specify the same CDR3. The V and J genes are TRBV9 and TRBJ2-7; 10 bases fit TRBD2. The V gene's germline CDR1 is SGDLS and CDR2 YYNGEE. The CDR3 contains 14 residues. J gave up 3 bases and V 0 bases, and 0 bases lay outside the gene matches. CDR3 DNA sequence: TGTGCCAGCAGCGTAGCTAGCGGGGGCTACGAGCAGTACTTC. This gives the protein CASSVASGGYEQYF.

The chain has TRBV6-6 and TRBJ2-3; a weak D match, TRBD2 (5 bases). The CDR3 has 11 residues. Germline V gene lookup returns CDR1 MNHNY and CDR2 SVGAGI (reference sequence). V gave up 6 bases and J gave up 7 bases, with 8 bases separating them. The CDR3, as DNA: TGTGCCAGCAGCCTAGCATATACGCAGTATTTT. Amino acid sequence: CASSLAYTQYF.

V usage is TRBV4-1 and J usage is TRBJ1-2, with D unresolved. The CDR3 sequence is 16 residues long. Per the germline V gene, CDR1 is MGHRA and CDR2 is YSYEKL. V lost 0 bases and J lost 3, with 14 bases in between. In DNA, the CDR3 is TGCGCCAGCAGCCAAGATAATCCCCTAATAGACTATGGCTACACCTTC. Translating it yields CASSQDNPLIDYGYTF.

The genes are TRBV18 and TRBJ1-4; a weak D match, TRBD1 (5 bases). V dropped 6 bases and J dropped 5 bases, with 13 bases sitting between them. The V gene's germline CDR1 is KGHSH and CDR2 LQKENI. The CDR3 contains 14 residues. Here the CDR3 DNA reads TGTGCCAGCTCGCCGTCTAGGGGCAATGAAAAACTGTTTTTT. It encodes CASSPSRGNEKLFF.

This chain joins TRBV6-1 and TRBJ1-1; D perhaps matches TRBD1 (5 bases). Germline-derived CDR1 and CDR2 are MNHNS and SASEGT. V was pared by 8 bases and J by 10 bases, with 14 bases between. The CDR3 runs 11 residues. In nucleotides, the CDR3 is TGTGCCAGCGGGGGGGAGTCGGTAGCTTTCTTT. Protein sequence: CASGGESVAFF.

The DNA of the CDR3 is TGTGCCAGCGGTCTAGGGCCAGGGTCTAGCAATCAGCCCCAGCATTTT. This codes for CASGLGPGSSNQPQHF. The chain combines TRBV6-6 with TRBJ1-5; TRBD1 might be the D (5 bases). The CDR3 consists of 16 residues. The germline CDR1 and CDR2 sequences are MNHNY and SVGAGI (reference sequence). V was clipped by 8 bases and J by 0 bases, with 17 bases between them.

The chain employs TRBV5-1 and TRBJ2-3; 7 bases map to TRBD2. The CDR3 sequence is 14 residues long. Unmatched junction bases numbered 4, after V lost 4 bases and J lost 2 bases. Germline CDR1 and CDR2: SGHRS and YFSETQ. The CDR3 loop reads CASSPRDYTDTQYF. The CDR3 DNA is TGCGCCAGCAGCCCGCGGGACTACACAGATACGCAGTATTTT.

The rearrangement joins TRBV18 to TRBJ1-4; D uncertain. The V and J ends lost 3 bases and 4 bases respectively, with 9 bases between them. The CDR3 has 14 amino acids. Germline loops: CDR1 KGHSH, CDR2 LQKENI. The CDR3 DNA is TGTGCCAGCTCACCTCGACGGATTAATGAAAAACTGTTTTTT. Encoded protein: CASSPRRINEKLFF.

This rearrangement joins TRBV30 to TRBJ2-5, with a possible D match to TRBD1 (6 bases). This CDR3 has 12 amino acids. The V and J ends lost 7 bases and 0 bases respectively, with 9 bases between them. Looked up from germline, CDR1 is GTSNPN and CDR2 is SVGIG (reference sequence). In DNA, the CDR3 is TGTGCCTATACAGGGAACCAAGAGACCCAGTACTTC. Translated: CAYTGNQETQYF. Based on the CDR3 plus reference TRBV30 and TRBJ2-5, the full variable domain is SQTIHQWPATLVQPVGSPLSLECTVEGTSNPNLYWYRQAAGRGLQLLFYSVGIGQISSEVPQNLSASRPQDRQFILSSKKLLLSDSGFYLCAYTGNQETQYFGPGTRLLVL.

The CDR3 is CASSQSRQSEQYF. CDR3 in DNA: TGTGCCAGCAGCCAATCCCGACAGAGCGAGCAGTACTTC. The chain combines TRBV14 with TRBJ2-7; possible D gene TRBD1, 5 bases. This CDR3 is built from 13 residues. Germline CDR1 SGHDN, CDR2 FVKESK. Trimming stripped 2 bases from V and 6 bases from J, with 11 bases between. The variable domain in full, with the rest retrieved from reference TRBV14 and TRBJ2-7, is EAGVTQFPSHSVIEKGQTVTLRCDPISGHDNLYWYRRVMGKEIKFLLHFVKESKQDESGMPNNRFLAERTGGTYSTLKVQPAELEDSGVYFCASSQSRQSEQYFGPGTRLTVT.

The rearrangement links TRBV7-3 to TRBJ2-3, with 10 bases identical to TRBD2. The CDR3 spans 15 residues. Per the germline V gene, CDR1 is SGHTA and CDR2 is FQGTGA. J lost 2 bases, V lost 5 bases, and 4 bases had no gene match. CDR3 coding DNA: TGTGCCAGCAGCCCACTAGCGGGAACCACAGATACGCAGTATTTT. It translates to CASSPLAGTTDTQYF.

CDR3 loop: CASSVGTEIQYF. The DNA for the CDR3 is TGTGCCAGCAGTGTCGGGACAGAGATTCAGTACTTC. The chain carries TRBV6-1 and TRBJ2-4; 7 bases agree with TRBD1. Germline V gene data show CDR1 as MNHNS and CDR2 as SASEGT. J gave up 10 bases and V 4 bases, and 4 bases lay outside the gene matches. The CDR3 runs 12 residues.

The rearrangement links TRBV7-3 to TRBJ1-1; D is undetermined. The CDR3 has 13 residues. Germline lookup yields CDR1 SGHTA and CDR2 FQGTGA. V lost 5 bases to trimming and J lost 3 bases, with 10 bases between them. CDR3: CASSRTTYTEAFF. The CDR3 DNA follows: TGTGCCAGCAGCCGAACAACCTACACTGAAGCTTTCTTT.

The chain recombines TRBV19 with TRBJ1-5; D unresolved. V shed 6 bases and J shed 0 bases, with 9 bases lying between them. The CDR3 runs 14 residues. In germline, CDR1 is LNHDA, CDR2 SQIVND (reference sequence). CDR3 region: CASRVDYSNQPQHF. For the CDR3, the DNA is TGTGCCAGTAGGGTGGATTATAGCAATCAGCCCCAGCATTTT.

The genes are TRBV5-4 and TRBJ2-1; D is ambiguous. Deletions cut 4 bases from V and 7 bases from J, with 12 bases between. Per germline, CDR1 SGHNT and CDR2 YYREEE (reference sequence). The CDR3 is 13 amino acids. CDR3 sequence reads: CASSTIRVNEQFF. The CDR3 bases are TGTGCCAGCAGCACTATTCGGGTAAATGAGCAGTTCTTC.

This clone has only one observation. V is TRBV4-1 and J is TRBJ1-4; maybe TRBD1 (6 bases). V gave up 4 bases and J gave up 6 bases, with 15 bases separating them. The CDR3 totals 15 residues. Per germline, CDR1 MGHRA and CDR2 YSYEKL. In DNA, the CDR3 is TGCGCCAGCAGCCCCCCTCGGGGGGCTTATGAAAAACTGTTTTTT. Amino acids: CASSPPRGAYEKLFF.